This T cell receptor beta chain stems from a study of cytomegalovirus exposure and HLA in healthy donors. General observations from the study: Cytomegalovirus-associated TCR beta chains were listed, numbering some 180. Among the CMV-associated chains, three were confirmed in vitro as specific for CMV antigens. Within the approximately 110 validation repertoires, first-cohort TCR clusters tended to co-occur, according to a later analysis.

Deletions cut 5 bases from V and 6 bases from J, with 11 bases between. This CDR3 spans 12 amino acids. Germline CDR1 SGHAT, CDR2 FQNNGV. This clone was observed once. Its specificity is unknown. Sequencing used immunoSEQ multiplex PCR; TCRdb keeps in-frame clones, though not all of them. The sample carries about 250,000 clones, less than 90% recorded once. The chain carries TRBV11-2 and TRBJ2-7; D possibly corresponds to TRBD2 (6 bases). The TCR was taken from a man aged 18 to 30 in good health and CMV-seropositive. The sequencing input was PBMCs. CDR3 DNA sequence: TGTGCCAGCAGCCCCTCGCGGGGCGAGCAGTACTTC. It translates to CASSPSRGEQYF.